Shown below are 20 T cell receptor beta chains from a single sample sequenced in a study of blood T cell repertoires in COVID-19. Method: immunoSEQ multiplex PCR; TCRdb's copy keeps in-frame clones and lacks some. The data show some 260,000 clones, with over 75% seen just once and roughly 1.7% held by the top ten. The sample consisted of PBMCs or T cells enriched from blood (not recorded which). Receptors originate from a man aged 35 to 55 who had recovered from COVID-19.

This sequence joins TRBV6-5 and TRBJ1-1; D remains ambiguous. V dropped 6 bases and J dropped 0 bases, with 11 bases sitting between them. The CDR3 is 14 residues long. Germline loops: CDR1 MNHEY, CDR2 SVGAGI. In DNA, the CDR3 is TGTGCCAGCAGCGCGTCCCCAATGAACACTGAAGCTTTCTTT. Translated: CASSASPMNTEAFF.

The chain couples TRBV30 to TRBJ1-1; possible D gene TRBD1, 5 bases. This CDR3 contains 13 residues. Trimming shortened V by 0 bases and J by 8 bases, and 13 bases separated the two germline ends. Germline lookup yields CDR1 GTSNPN and CDR2 SVGIG (reference sequence). This CDR3 is CAWSVGGSLEAFF. CDR3 in DNA: TGTGCCTGGAGTGTTGGGGGGAGCCTCGAAGCTTTCTTT.

This chain joins TRBV7-7 and TRBJ1-3, with 7 bases that match TRBD1. Germline CDR1 is SSHAT and CDR2 is FNYEAQ (reference sequence). After removal of 5 bases from V and 0 bases from J, the junction contained 4 bases not matched to a gene. CDR3 length equals 15 residues. Written as DNA, the CDR3 is TGTGCCAGCAGCAAGGACAGGAGCTCTGGAAACACCATATATTTT. Protein sequence: CASSKDRSSGNTIYF.

This rearrangement joins TRBV30 to TRBJ2-5, with a tentative D call TRBD1 (5 bases). The CDR3 covers 12 residues. V shed 3 bases and J shed 7 bases, with 12 bases lying between them. The germline gives CDR1 GTSNPN, CDR2 SVGIG (reference sequence). The CDR3 region is CAWRVVRGTQYF. CDR3 nucleotides: TGTGCCTGGAGAGTCGTAAGGGGGACCCAGTACTTC.

The rearrangement uses TRBV18 and TRBJ1-2; D ambiguous. The CDR3 consists of 14 residues. Trimming stripped 0 bases from V and 1 base from J, with 6 bases between. Germline-derived CDR1 and CDR2 are KGHSH and LQKENI. In DNA, the CDR3 is TGTGCCAGCTCACCACCTTCACTTAACTATGGCTACACCTTC. Its protein product is CASSPPSLNYGYTF.

The chain recombines TRBV19 with TRBJ1-4, with D possibly matching TRBD1 (5 bases). The V and J ends lost 5 bases and 4 bases respectively, with 14 bases between them. The germline V gene has CDR1 LNHDA and CDR2 SQIVND (reference sequence). This CDR3 comprises 15 residues. The DNA for the CDR3 is TGTGCCAGTAGTCCGAAGACAGTCTATAATGAAAAACTGTTTTTT. Translated: CASSPKTVYNEKLFF.

This clone was seen only once. The V gene is TRBV27, the J gene TRBJ2-5, with TRBD2 identical over 8 bases. Germline-derived CDR1 and CDR2 are MNHEY and SMNVEV (reference sequence). Trimming removed 4 bases from V and 5 bases from J; junction bases left unmatched: 9. The CDR3 spans 15 residues. The CDR3 nucleotides read TGTGCCAGCAGTTCCCCAGCGGGGGCCGGGGAGACCCAGTACTTC. Amino acids: CASSSPAGAGETQYF.

The chain carries TRBV18 and TRBJ2-7; 8 nucleotides agree with TRBD1. Trimming removed 5 bases from V and 6 bases from J; junction bases left unmatched: 9. CDR1 KGHSH and CDR2 LQKENI come from the germline V gene. The CDR3 is 14 residues long. CDR3 region: CASSRDRMIGEQYF. The CDR3 nucleotides read TGTGCCAGCTCAAGGGACAGGATGATTGGCGAGCAGTACTTC.

This clone was picked up one time. This chain joins TRBV7-8 and TRBJ2-1; 7 bases are a match to TRBD1. The V and J ends lost 3 bases and 2 bases, in that order; junction bases with no gene match: 7. Germline V gives CDR1 SGHVS, CDR2 FQNEAQ. The CDR3 loop spans 16 amino acids. The chain's CDR3 is CASSLETGVAYNEQFF. The CDR3 region has the DNA TGTGCCAGCAGCTTGGAAACAGGGGTAGCCTACAATGAGCAGTTCTTC.

The gene calls are TRBV30 and TRBJ2-7; 8 bases line up with TRBD2. Unmatched junction bases numbered 8, after V lost 4 bases and J lost 0 bases. This CDR3 contains 15 residues. Germline V gene lookup returns CDR1 GTSNPN and CDR2 SVGIG (reference sequence). CDR3 loop: CAWKGGRLSSYEQYF. CDR3 nucleotides: TGTGCCTGGAAGGGCGGGAGGTTGAGCTCCTACGAGCAGTACTTC. The full variable domain, completed using reference TRBV30 and TRBJ2-7, is SQTIHQWPATLVQPVGSPLSLECTVEGTSNPNLYWYRQAAGRGLQLLFYSVGIGQISSEVPQNLSASRPQDRQFILSSKKLLLSDSGFYLCAWKGGRLSSYEQYFGPGTRLTVT.

This sequence joins TRBV7-3 and TRBJ1-1; 7 bases match TRBD1. The J segment lost 8 bases and the V segment lost 6 bases, leaving 9 bases of the junction unmatched. Germline V lookup: CDR1 SGHTA, CDR2 FQGTGA. This CDR3 has 13 residues. CDR3: CASRSPGQPEAFF. CDR3 sequence (DNA): TGTGCCAGCAGGTCACCGGGACAGCCAGAAGCTTTCTTT.

This chain connects TRBV3-1 (or the pseudogene TRBV3-2) to TRBJ1-1; 8 bases align to TRBD1. The J segment lost 5 bases and the V segment lost 4 bases, leaving 9 bases of the junction unmatched. Per germline, CDR1 LGHDT and CDR2 YNNKEL (reference sequence). The CDR3 contains 15 residues. The CDR3 DNA is TGTGCCAGCAGCCCTCCAGGGGGCGTATTGACTGAAGCTTTCTTT. This sequence encodes CASSPPGGVLTEAFF.

This clone was observed once. The CDR3: CASSDYRGPIGNEQFF. The CDR3 DNA follows: TGTGCCAGCAGCGACTATAGGGGGCCCATTGGCAATGAGCAGTTCTTC. J is TRBJ2-1 and V is TRBV7-6; TRBD1 matches at 7 bases. Unmatched junction bases numbered 13, after V lost 5 bases and J lost 6 bases. The germline gives CDR1 SGHVS, CDR2 FNYEAQ. The CDR3 has 16 residues.

This clone was counted once. The chain combines TRBV7-2 with TRBJ2-7, with 8 bases aligning to TRBD1. Germline V lookup: CDR1 SGHTA, CDR2 FQGNSA. The CDR3 has 13 residues. Germline trimming cut 5 bases from V and 3 bases from J; bases unmatched to any gene: 3. Here the CDR3 reads CASSDRGNYEQYF. CDR3 DNA sequence: TGTGCCAGCAGCGACAGGGGAAACTACGAGCAGTACTTC.

Written as DNA, the CDR3 is TGTGCCAGCAGCTCCTGGGACTCCCCTGGGACTGAAGCTTTCTTT. Its protein is CASSSWDSPGTEAFF. V usage is TRBV7-2 and J usage is TRBJ1-1; D perhaps matches TRBD1 (5 bases). There are 15 residues in the CDR3. CDR1 is SGHTA, CDR2 FQGNSA, per germline. V was trimmed by 4 bases and J by 5 bases, leaving 17 bases between them.

The rearrangement links TRBV6-5 to TRBJ1-5, with 7 bases identical to TRBD1. The CDR3 runs 15 residues. V shed 2 bases and J 5 bases; nucleotides not matched to a gene: 6. The germline CDR1 and CDR2 sequences are MNHEY and SVGAGI. Here the CDR3 reads CASSYDGTAHQPQHF. CDR3 nucleotides: TGTGCCAGCAGTTACGACGGGACAGCCCATCAGCCCCAGCATTTT.

CDR3 region: CASSIQVENTEAFF. The CDR3 coding sequence is TGTGCCAGCAGTATACAGGTCGAGAACACTGAAGCTTTCTTT. V gene TRBV5-4 combines with J gene TRBJ1-1, with D tentatively TRBD1 (5 bases). This CDR3 has 14 residues. Trimming shortened V by 5 bases and J by 1 base, and 12 bases separated the two germline ends. Germline assignment: CDR1 SGHNT and CDR2 YYREEE (reference sequence).

The rearrangement links TRBV4-2 to TRBJ1-4; the D is unclear. Per the germline V gene, CDR1 is LGHNA and CDR2 is YNFKEQ. The ends were cut back, 0 bases at V and 8 bases at J, with 10 bases in the middle. The CDR3 is made up of 14 amino acids. CDR3 in DNA: TGTGCCAGCAGCCAAGATATTGGAGTCGAAAAACTGTTTTTT. Its translation: CASSQDIGVEKLFF.

The gene calls are TRBV11-3 and TRBJ2-5, with 7 nucleotides matching TRBD2. The CDR3 is made up of 15 amino acids. Germline-derived CDR1 and CDR2 are SGHNT and YENEEA. The V segment lost 1 base and the J segment 2 bases; nucleotides outside the gene matches: 4. DNA of the CDR3: TGTGCCAGCAGCTTAGGGCTAGCGGATCAAGAGACCCAGTACTTC. It translates to CASSLGLADQETQYF. Full variable domain (rest looked up from reference TRBV11-3 and TRBJ2-5): EAGVVQSPRYKIIEKKQPVAFWCNPISGHNTLYWYLQNLGQGPELLIRYENEEAVDDSQLPKDRFSAERLKGVDSTLKIQPAELGDSAVYLCASSLGLADQETQYFGPGTRLLVL.

The chain links TRBV5-6 to TRBJ2-2; 8 bases fit TRBD1. J lost 5 bases, V lost 4 bases, and 13 bases had no gene match. CDR3 length: 17 amino acids. Germline V CDR1 and CDR2: SGHDT, YYEEEE. The CDR3: CASSMAWTGMETGELFF. The CDR3 DNA follows: TGTGCCAGCAGCATGGCCTGGACAGGGATGGAGACCGGGGAGCTGTTTTTT.